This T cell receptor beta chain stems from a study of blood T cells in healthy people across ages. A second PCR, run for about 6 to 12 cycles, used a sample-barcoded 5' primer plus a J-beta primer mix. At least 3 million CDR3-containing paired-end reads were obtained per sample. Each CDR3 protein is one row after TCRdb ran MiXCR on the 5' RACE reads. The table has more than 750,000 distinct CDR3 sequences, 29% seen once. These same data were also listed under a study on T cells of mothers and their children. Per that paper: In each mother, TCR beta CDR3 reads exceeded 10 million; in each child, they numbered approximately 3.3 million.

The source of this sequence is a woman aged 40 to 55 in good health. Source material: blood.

CDR3 loop: CASSYPEFGGGYNYNEQFF. The CDR3 DNA reads TGTGCCAGCAGTTACCCCGAATTCGGCGGGGGCTACAATTACAATGAGCAGTTCTTC. The chain combines TRBV6-2 or TRBV6-3 with TRBJ2-1, with D tentatively TRBD2 (7 bases). CDR1 and CDR2 from the germline V gene are MNHEY and SVGEGT. Trimming shortened V by 2 bases and J by 4 bases, and 24 bases separated the two germline ends. There are 19 residues in the CDR3.